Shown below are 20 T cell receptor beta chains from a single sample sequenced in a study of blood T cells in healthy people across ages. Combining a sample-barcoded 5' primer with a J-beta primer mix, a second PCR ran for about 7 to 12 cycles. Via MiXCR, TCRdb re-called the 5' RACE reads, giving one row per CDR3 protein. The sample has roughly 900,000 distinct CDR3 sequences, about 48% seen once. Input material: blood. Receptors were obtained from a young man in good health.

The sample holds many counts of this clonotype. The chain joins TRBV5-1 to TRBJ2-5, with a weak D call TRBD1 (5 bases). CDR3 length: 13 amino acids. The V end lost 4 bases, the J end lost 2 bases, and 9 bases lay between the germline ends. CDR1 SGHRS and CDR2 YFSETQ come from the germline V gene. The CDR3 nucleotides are TGCGCCAGCAGCCTGCAGGGTCAAGAGACCCAGTACTTC. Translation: CASSLQGQETQYF.

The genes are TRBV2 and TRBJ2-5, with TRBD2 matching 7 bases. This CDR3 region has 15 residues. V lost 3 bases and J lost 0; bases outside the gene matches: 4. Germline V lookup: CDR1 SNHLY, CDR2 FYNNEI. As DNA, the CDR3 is TGTGCCAGCAGTGACCCCGCGGGGGACCAAGAGACCCAGTACTTC. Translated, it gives CASSDPAGDQETQYF.

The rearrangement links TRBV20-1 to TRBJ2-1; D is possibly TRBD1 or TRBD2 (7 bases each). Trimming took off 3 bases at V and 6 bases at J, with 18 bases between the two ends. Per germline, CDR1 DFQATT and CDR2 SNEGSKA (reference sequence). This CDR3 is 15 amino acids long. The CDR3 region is CSASEGGAGANEQFF. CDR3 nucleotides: TGCAGTGCTAGTGAAGGGGGCGCGGGAGCCAATGAGCAGTTCTTC.

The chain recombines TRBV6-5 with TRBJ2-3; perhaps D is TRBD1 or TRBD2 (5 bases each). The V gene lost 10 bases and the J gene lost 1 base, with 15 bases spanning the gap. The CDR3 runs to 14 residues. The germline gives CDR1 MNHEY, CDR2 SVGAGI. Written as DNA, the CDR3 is TGTGCCACGCACCCCCCGGGACGCACAGATACGCAGTATTTT. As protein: CATHPPGRTDTQYF.

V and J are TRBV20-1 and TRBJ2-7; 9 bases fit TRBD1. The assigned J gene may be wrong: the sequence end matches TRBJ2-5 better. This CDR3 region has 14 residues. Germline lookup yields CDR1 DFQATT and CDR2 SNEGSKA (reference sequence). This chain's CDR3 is CSARMTGGLETQYF. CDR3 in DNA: TGCAGTGCTAGAATGACAGGGGGTCTGGAGACCCAGTACTTC.

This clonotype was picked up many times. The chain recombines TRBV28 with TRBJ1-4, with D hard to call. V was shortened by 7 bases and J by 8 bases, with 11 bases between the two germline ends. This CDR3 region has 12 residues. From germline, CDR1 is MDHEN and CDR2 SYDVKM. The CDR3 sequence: CASTGLGEKLFF. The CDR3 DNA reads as TGTGCCAGCACCGGGTTGGGGGAAAAACTGTTTTTT.

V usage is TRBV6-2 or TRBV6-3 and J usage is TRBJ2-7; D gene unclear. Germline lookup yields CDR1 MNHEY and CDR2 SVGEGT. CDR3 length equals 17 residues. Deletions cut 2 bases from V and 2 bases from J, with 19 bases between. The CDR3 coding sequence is TGTGCCAGCAGTTACCTCGTGCGGAAGGGATTGGCCTACGAGCAGTACTTC. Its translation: CASSYLVRKGLAYEQYF.

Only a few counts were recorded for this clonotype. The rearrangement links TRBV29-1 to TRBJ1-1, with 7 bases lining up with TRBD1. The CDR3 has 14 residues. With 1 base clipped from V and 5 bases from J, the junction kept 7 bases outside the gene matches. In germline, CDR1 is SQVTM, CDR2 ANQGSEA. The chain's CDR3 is CSVEALSRGTEAFF. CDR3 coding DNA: TGCAGCGTTGAAGCCCTGAGCAGGGGGACTGAAGCTTTCTTT.

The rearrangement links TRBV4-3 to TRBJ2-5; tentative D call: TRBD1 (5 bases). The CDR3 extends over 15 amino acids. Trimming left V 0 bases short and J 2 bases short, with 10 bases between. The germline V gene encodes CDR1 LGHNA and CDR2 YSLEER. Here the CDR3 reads CASSQDIGQQETQYF. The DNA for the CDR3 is TGCGCCAGCAGCCAAGATATTGGACAACAAGAGACCCAGTACTTC.

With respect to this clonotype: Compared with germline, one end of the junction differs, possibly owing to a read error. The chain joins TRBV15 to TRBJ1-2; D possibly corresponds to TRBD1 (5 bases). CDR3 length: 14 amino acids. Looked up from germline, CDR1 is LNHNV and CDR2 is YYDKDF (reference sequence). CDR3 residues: CAASREGIYYGYTF. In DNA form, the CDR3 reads TGTGCCGCCAGCAGAGAGGGGATTTACTATGGTTACACCTTC.

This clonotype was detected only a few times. DNA of the CDR3: TGTGCCAGCAGCTTTGCGGGGGTCACAGATACGCAGTATTTT. Its protein is CASSFAGVTDTQYF. The chain employs TRBV7-2 and TRBJ2-3; 7 bases agree with TRBD2. With 3 bases clipped from V and 2 bases from J, the junction kept 2 bases outside the gene matches. The CDR3 is 14 amino acids. Germline values: CDR1 SGHTA, CDR2 FQGNSA.

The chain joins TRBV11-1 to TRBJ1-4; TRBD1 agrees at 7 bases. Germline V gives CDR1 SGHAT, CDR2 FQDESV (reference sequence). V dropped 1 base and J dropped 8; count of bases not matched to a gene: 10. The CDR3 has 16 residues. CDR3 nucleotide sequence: TGTGCCAGCAGCTTAGGAGGCGGGACAGAAGGCGAAAAACTGTTTTTT. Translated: CASSLGGGTEGEKLFF.

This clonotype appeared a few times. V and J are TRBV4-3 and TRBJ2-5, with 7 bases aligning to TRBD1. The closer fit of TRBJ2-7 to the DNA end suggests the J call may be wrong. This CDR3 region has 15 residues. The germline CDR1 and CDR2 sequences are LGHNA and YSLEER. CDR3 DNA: TGCGCCAGCAGCCAAGAGAGGCAAGGGGGCCGCGAGCAGTACTTC. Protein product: CASSQERQGGREQYF.

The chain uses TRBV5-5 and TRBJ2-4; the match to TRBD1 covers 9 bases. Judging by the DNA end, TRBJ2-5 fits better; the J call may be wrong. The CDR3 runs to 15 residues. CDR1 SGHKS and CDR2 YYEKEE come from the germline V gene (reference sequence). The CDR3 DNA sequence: TGTGCCAGCAGCTTGCCGGGACAGGGCCAAGAGACCCAGTACTTC. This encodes CASSLPGQGQETQYF.

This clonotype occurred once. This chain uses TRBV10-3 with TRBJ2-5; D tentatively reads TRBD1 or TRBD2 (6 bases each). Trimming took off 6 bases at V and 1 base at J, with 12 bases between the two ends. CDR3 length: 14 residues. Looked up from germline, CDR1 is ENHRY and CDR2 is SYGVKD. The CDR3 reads CAISRGQGQETQYF. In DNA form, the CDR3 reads TGTGCCATCAGCCGGGGGCAGGGCCAAGAGACCCAGTACTTC.

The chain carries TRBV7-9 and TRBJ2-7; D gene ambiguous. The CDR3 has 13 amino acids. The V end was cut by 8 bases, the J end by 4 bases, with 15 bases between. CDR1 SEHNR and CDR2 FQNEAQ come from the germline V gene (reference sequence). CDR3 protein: CASDLVAGYEQYF. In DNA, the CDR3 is TGTGCCAGCGACCTAGTCGCCGGTTACGAGCAGTACTTC.

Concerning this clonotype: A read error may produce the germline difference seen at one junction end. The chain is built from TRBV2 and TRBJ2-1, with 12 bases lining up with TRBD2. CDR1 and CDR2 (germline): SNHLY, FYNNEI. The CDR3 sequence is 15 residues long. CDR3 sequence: CASSLAGGLYNEQLF. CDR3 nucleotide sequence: TGTGCCAGCAGTCTAGCGGGGGGGCTTTACAATGAGCAGTTATTC.

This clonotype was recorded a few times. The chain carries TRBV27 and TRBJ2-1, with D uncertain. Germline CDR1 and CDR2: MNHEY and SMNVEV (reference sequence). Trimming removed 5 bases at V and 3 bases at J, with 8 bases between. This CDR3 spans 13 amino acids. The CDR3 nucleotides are TGTGCCAGCAGTCGTCTAAGCTACAATGAGCAGTTCTTC. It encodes CASSRLSYNEQFF.

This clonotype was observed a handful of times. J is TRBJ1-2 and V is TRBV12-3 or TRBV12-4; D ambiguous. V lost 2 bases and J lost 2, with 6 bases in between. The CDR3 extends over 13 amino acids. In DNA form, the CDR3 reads TGTGCCAGCAGTTTATGGGAGAACTATGGCTACACCTTC. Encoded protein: CASSLWENYGYTF.

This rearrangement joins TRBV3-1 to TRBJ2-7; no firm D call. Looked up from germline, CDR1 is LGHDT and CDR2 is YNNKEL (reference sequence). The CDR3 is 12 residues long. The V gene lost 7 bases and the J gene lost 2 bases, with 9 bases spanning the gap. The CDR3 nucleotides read TGTGCCAGCACCCAGAATACCTACGAGCAGTACTTC. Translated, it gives CASTQNTYEQYF.